This T cell receptor (beta chain) derives from a study of identical twins. This CDR3 region has 13 residues. Trimming at V came to 5 bases and at J to 4 bases, leaving 3 bases not matched to a gene. The germline V gene has CDR1 SGHAT and CDR2 FQNNGV. This clonotype was found a few times. In TCRdb, the 5' RACE reads were re-called with MiXCR into one record per CDR3 protein. The data hold 1,800,000 or so distinct CDR3 sequences, with roughly a third observed a single time. The chain is built from TRBV11-2 and TRBJ2-5; 8 bases are a match to TRBD1. Sequencing was carried out using cord blood. The clonotype was recovered from a newborn girl in good health. DNA of the CDR3: TGTGCCAGCAGCCGCAGGGGGCGAGAGACCCAGTACTTC. It codes for CASSRRGRETQYF.